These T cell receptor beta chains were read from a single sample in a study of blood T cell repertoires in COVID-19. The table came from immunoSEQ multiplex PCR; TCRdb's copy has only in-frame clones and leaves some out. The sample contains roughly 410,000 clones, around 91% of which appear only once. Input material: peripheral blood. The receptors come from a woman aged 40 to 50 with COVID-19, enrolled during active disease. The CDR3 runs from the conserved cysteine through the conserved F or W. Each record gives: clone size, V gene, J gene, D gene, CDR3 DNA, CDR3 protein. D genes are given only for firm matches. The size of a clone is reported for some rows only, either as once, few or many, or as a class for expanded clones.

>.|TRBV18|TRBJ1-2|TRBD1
TGTGCCAGCTCACCCGGGACAGGAGTATTTGGCTACACCTTC
CASSPGTGVFGYTF
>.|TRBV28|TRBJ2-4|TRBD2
TGTGCCAGCAGTTTATTGGGCGGGGGGGCCAAAGATAACATTCAGTACTTC
CASSLLGGGAKDNIQYF
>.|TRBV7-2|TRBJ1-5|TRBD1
TGTGCCAGCAGCTTACTGGGACAGGGGATTCAGCCCCAGCATTTT
CASSLLGQGIQPQHF
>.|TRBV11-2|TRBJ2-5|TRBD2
TGTGCCAGCAGCTTTCTGGCGGGGGGGCTTCAAGAGACCCAGTACTTC
CASSFLAGGLQETQYF
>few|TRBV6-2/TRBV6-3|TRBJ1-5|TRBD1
TGTGCCAGCAGTTGGACCTCCGGGACAGGGGTTCAGCCCCAGCATTTT
CASSWTSGTGVQPQHF
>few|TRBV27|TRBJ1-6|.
TGTGCCAGCAGTTTTCGGGGTTCACCCCTCCACTTT
CASSFRGSPLHF
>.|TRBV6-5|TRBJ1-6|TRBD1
TGTGCCAGCGTCCGGGACAGGGGTCGATATTCACCCCTCCACTTT
CASVRDRGRYSPLHF
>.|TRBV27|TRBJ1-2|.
TGTGCCAGCAGTTTAAGGGGGGGAAGGGGCTACACCTTC
CASSLRGGRGYTF
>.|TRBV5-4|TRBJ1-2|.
TGTGCCAGCAGCTTGGACGCGAGGGGCTACACCTTC
CASSLDARGYTF
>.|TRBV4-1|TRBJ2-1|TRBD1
TGCGCCAGCAGCCAAGGGGGCAGGACAGGGTACAATGAGCAGTTCTTC
CASSQGGRTGYNEQFF
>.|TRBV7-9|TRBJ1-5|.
TGTGCCAGCAGTTGGGGGGGCGCGCCCCAGCATTTT
CASSWGGAPQHF